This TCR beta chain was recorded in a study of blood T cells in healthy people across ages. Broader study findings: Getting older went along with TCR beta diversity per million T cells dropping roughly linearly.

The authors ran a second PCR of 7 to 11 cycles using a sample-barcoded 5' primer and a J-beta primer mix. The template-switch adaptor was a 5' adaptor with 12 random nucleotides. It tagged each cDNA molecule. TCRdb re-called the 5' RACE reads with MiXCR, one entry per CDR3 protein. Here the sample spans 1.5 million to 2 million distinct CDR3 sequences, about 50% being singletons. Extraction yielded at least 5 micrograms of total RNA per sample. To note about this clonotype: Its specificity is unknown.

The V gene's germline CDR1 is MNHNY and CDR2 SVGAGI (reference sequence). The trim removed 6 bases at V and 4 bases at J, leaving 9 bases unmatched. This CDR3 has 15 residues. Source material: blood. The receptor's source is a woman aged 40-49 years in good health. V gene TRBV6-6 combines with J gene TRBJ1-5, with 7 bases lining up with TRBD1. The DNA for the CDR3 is TGTGCCAGCAGACCGCTCGGACAGGAGAATCAGCCCCAGCATTTT. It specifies CASRPLGQENQPQHF.